These T cell receptor beta chains were read from a single sample in a study of blood T cells in healthy people across ages. TCRdb called the 5' RACE reads again in MiXCR, with one record for every CDR3 protein. The sample includes about 760,000 distinct CDR3 sequences, 20% to 25% of them seen just once. The sample also formed part of further work on T cells of mothers and their children.

Sequenced: blood. Source of these receptors: a boy younger than 18 in good health. CDR3s include the opening cysteine and the closing phenylalanine or tryptophan. A D gene is named only where the DNA matches it firmly. Clone sizes are given selectively: once, few, many, or a class where the clone is expanded.

J gene,V gene,D gene,clone size,CDR3 protein,CDR3 DNA
TRBJ2-5,TRBV11-1,-,few,CASTVTGGVETQYF,TGTGCCAGCACTGTCACAGGGGGGGTCGAGACCCAGTACTTC
TRBJ2-7,TRBV4-2,TRBD2,few,CASSHPGTSGPPYEQYF,TGTGCCAGCAGCCACCCAGGGACTAGCGGGCCACCCTACGAGCAGTACTTC
TRBJ2-7,TRBV28,-,few,CASSSSYGQYF,TGTGCCAGCAGTTCGTCCTACGGGCAGTACTTC
TRBJ2-7,TRBV5-5,-,-,CASSSIIYEQYF,TGTGCCAGCAGCTCTATCATCTACGAGCAGTACTTC
TRBJ1-2,TRBV4-3,TRBD1,-,CASSHGQGAGYGYTF,TGCGCCAGCAGCCACGGACAGGGGGCGGGCTATGGCTACACCTTC
TRBJ1-4,TRBV6-5,TRBD1,few,CASSRGLREKLFF,TGTGCCAGTAGCAGGGGGCTTCGGGAAAAACTGTTTTTT
TRBJ2-1,TRBV20-1,TRBD1,-,CSAESWDRFYNEQFF,TGCAGTGCTGAGAGTTGGGACAGGTTTTACAATGAGCAGTTCTTC
TRBJ1-2,TRBV7-2,-,few,CASRAKTANYGYTF,TGTGCCAGCAGGGCAAAAACAGCAAACTATGGCTACACCTTC
TRBJ2-1,TRBV6-9,-,-,CASSSLQRYNEQFF,TGTGCCAGCAGTTCCCTGCAACGCTACAATGAGCAGTTCTTC
TRBJ2-5,TRBV7-2,-,-,CASSLEGLPTQQETQYF,TGTGCCAGCAGCTTAGAAGGCTTGCCCACACAGCAAGAGACCCAGTACTTC
TRBJ2-1,TRBV5-1,-,-,CASGLGPGGEQFF,TGCGCCAGCGGACTGGGACCTGGGGGTGAGCAGTTCTTC
TRBJ2-7,TRBV6-1,-,-,CASHDPGDEQYF,TGTGCCAGCCATGATCCCGGGGACGAGCAGTACTTC
TRBJ1-5,TRBV7-2,-,-,CASSFGGSAQPRHF,TGTGCCAGCAGCTTTGGGGGGTCTGCTCAGCCCCGGCATTTT
TRBJ1-5,TRBV4-1,-,few,CASSQGMELNQPQHF,TGCGCCAGCAGCCAAGGAATGGAGCTCAATCAGCCCCAGCATTTT
TRBJ2-5,TRBV11-1,TRBD1,-,CASSFRDRAEETQYF,TGTGCCAGCAGCTTCAGGGACAGGGCTGAAGAGACCCAGTACTTC
TRBJ2-7,TRBV4-1,-,-,CASSRLRGTNPYEQYF,TGCGCCAGCAGCCGCCTAAGGGGGACTAACCCCTACGAGCAGTACTTC
TRBJ1-1,TRBV11-2,-,-,CASSLVIGEPTEAFF,TGTGCCAGCAGCTTAGTGATCGGTGAACCCACTGAAGCTTTCTTT
TRBJ2-3,TRBV7-9,-,-,CASSLARSADTQYF,TGTGCCAGCAGCTTAGCCCGGTCGGCAGATACGCAGTATTTT
TRBJ1-1,TRBV20-1,-,-,CSASQGLNTEAFF,TGCAGTGCTAGCCAGGGGTTGAACACTGAAGCTTTCTTT
TRBJ2-7,TRBV20-1,TRBD1,many,CSASPLMGTGTYEQYF,TGCAGTGCTAGTCCGCTGATGGGGACAGGGACGTACGAGCAGTACTTC
TRBJ1-1,TRBV5-1,-,-,CASSPGRNLGAFGTEAFF,TGCGCCAGCAGCCCCGGTAGAAACTTGGGCGCCTTCGGGACTGAAGCTTTCTTT
TRBJ2-3,TRBV29-1,-,-,CSVERGAWGTDTQYF,TGCAGCGTTGAACGAGGGGCTTGGGGGACAGATACGCAGTATTTT
TRBJ1-2,TRBV7-2,-,-,CASSLAGPGGIYGYTF,TGTGCCAGCAGCTTAGCGGGGCCGGGGGGGATATATGGCTACACCTTC
TRBJ2-5,TRBV11-2,TRBD2,few,CASSISGGQTGETQYF,TGTGCCAGCAGCATTAGCGGGGGACAAACGGGGGAGACCCAGTACTTC
TRBJ2-3,TRBV7-6,TRBD2,-,CASSLPGLETGAQYF,TGTGCCAGCAGCTTACCGGGACTAGAGACCGGAGCGCAGTATTTT
TRBJ2-3,TRBV20-1,-,-,CSARERDGRGGAETQYF,TGCAGTGCTAGAGAGAGGGATGGACGTGGGGGCGCAGAGACCCAGTACTTT
TRBJ2-5,TRBV20-1,TRBD2,-,CSASLSGRRFQETQYF,TGCAGTGCTAGTCTCAGCGGGAGGAGATTCCAAGAGACCCAGTACTTC
TRBJ2-1,TRBV9,-,-,CASSHEVSIYNEQFF,TGTGCCAGCAGCCACGAAGTTTCCATCTACAATGAGCAGTTCTTC
TRBJ2-5,TRBV12-3/TRBV12-4,-,few,CASTMGLSDGTQYF,TGTGCCAGCACCATGGGACTCTCCGATGGGACCCAGTACTTC
TRBJ2-7,TRBV20-1,-,few,CSAREVSYEQYF,TGCAGTGCTAGAGAGGTCTCCTACGAGCAGTACTTC
TRBJ2-4,TRBV2,TRBD1,-,CASSEQGAAAKNIQYF,TGTGCCAGCAGTGAACAGGGGGCGGCGGCCAAAAACATTCAGTACTTC
TRBJ2-1,TRBV5-1,TRBD1,few,CASSRQGGLSEQFF,TGCGCCAGCAGCCGACAGGGTGGCTTAAGTGAGCAGTTCTTC
TRBJ2-3,TRBV2,-,few,CASTTLVDTQYF,TGTGCCAGTACAACGCTAGTAGATACGCAGTATTTT
TRBJ2-2,TRBV12-3/TRBV12-4,TRBD1,-,CASSYRGRNTGELFF,TGTGCCAGCAGTTACAGGGGACGGAACACCGGGGAGCTGTTTTTT
TRBJ2-7,TRBV29-1,TRBD2,few,CSVEGLANEQYF,TGCAGCGTTGAGGGACTAGCCAACGAGCAGTACTTC
TRBJ2-5,TRBV7-9,-,few,CASSSGGLQETQYF,TGTGCCAGCAGCTCAGGCGGGCTACAAGAGACCCAGTACTTC
TRBJ1-2,TRBV7-2,-,few,CASSFSTAYGYTF,TGTGCCAGCAGCTTCTCAACAGCCTATGGCTACACCTTC
TRBJ1-5,TRBV3-1,-,-,CASSPHPGNQPQHF,TGTGCCAGCAGCCCTCACCCCGGCAATCAGCCCCAGCATTTT
TRBJ2-1,TRBV14,TRBD2,-,CASSQVRGVDNEQFF,TGTGCCAGCAGCCAAGTTCGGGGGGTGGACAATGAGCAGTTCTTC
TRBJ2-1,TRBV9,-,-,CASSGGQRYNEQFF,TGTGCCAGCAGCGGCGGACAGAGATACAATGAGCAGTTCTTC
TRBJ2-7,TRBV29-1,TRBD1,-,CSVVLTGTAAYEQYF,TGCAGCGTTGTGTTAACCGGGACAGCTGCCTACGAGCAGTACTTC
TRBJ1-5,TRBV29-1,-,-,CSVGTAANQPQHF,TGCAGCGTTGGGACCGCCGCCAATCAGCCCCAGCATTTT
TRBJ2-5,TRBV27,TRBD2,few,CASRNRPTSGRGETQYF,TGTGCCAGCAGAAACAGGCCGACTAGCGGCCGAGGAGAGACCCAGTACTTC
TRBJ2-7,TRBV9,-,many,CASSESGSSYEQYF,TGTGCCAGCAGCGAGAGCGGAAGCTCCTACGAGCAGTACTTC
TRBJ2-5,TRBV20-1,TRBD2,-,CSASPLAGARGETQYF,TGCAGTGCTAGCCCGCTAGCGGGGGCTCGAGGGGAGACCCAGTACTTC
TRBJ2-1,TRBV7-6,-,few,CASSLESGHSYNEQFF,TGTGCCAGCAGCTTAGAAAGCGGACACTCCTACAATGAGCAGTTCTTC
TRBJ2-7,TRBV11-2,TRBD1,-,CASSPGQGSIVYEQYF,TGTGCCAGCAGCCCAGGACAGGGGTCGATTGTTTACGAGCAGTACTTC
TRBJ2-5,TRBV5-1,TRBD2,few,CASSLELASLETQYF,TGCGCCAGCAGCTTGGAACTAGCGAGTTTGGAGACCCAGTACTTC
TRBJ2-3,TRBV7-9,-,-,CASRGGGRPTDTQYF,TGTGCCAGCAGGGGAGGGGGCAGACCCACAGATACGCAGTATTTT
TRBJ2-7,TRBV5-6,TRBD2,-,CASRSGLAGGGEQYF,TGTGCCAGCAGATCGGGACTAGCGGGGGGCGGCGAGCAGTACTTC
TRBJ1-2,TRBV20-1,TRBD1,-,CSASLAPGQALGNYGYTF,TGCAGTGCTAGCCTTGCCCCGGGACAGGCCTTGGGGAACTATGGCTACACCTTC
TRBJ1-3,TRBV7-6,-,-,CASSSRSGASGNTIYF,TGTGCCAGCAGTTCCAGGTCGGGAGCCTCTGGAAACACCATATATTTT
TRBJ2-5,TRBV12-3/TRBV12-4,TRBD2,-,CASSPWTSGGEKETQYF,TGTGCCAGCAGCCCCTGGACTAGCGGGGGGGAAAAAGAGACCCAGTACTTC
TRBJ2-7,TRBV5-1,-,-,CASSSAGIEQYF,TGCGCCAGCAGCTCGGCCGGGATCGAGCAGTACTTC
TRBJ2-4,TRBV29-1,-,-,CSVVAGTSIQYF,TGCAGCGTTGTGGCGGGAACAAGCATTCAGTACTTC
TRBJ2-3,TRBV5-5,-,few,CASSSRVSTDTQYF,TGTGCCAGCAGCTCGCGGGTCAGCACAGATACGCAGTATTTT
TRBJ2-1,TRBV11-1,-,-,CASSSAPKTNEQFF,TGTGCCAGCAGTTCAGCCCCCAAAACAAATGAGCAGTTCTTC